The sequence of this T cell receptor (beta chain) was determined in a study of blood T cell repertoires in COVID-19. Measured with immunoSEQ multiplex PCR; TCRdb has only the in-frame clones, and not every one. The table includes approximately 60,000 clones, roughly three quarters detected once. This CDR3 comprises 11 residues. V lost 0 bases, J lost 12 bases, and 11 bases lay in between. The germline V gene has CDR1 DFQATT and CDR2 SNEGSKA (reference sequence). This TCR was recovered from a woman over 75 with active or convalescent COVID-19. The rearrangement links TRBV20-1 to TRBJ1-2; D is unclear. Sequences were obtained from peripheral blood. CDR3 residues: CSARDLWADTF. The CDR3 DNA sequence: TGCAGTGCTAGAGATCTTTGGGCTGACACCTTC.